One sample yielded the 32 T cell receptor beta chains listed below, sequenced in a study of T cell responses to AZD1222 COVID-19 vaccine. The assay was immunoSEQ multiplex PCR, and TCRdb's table has in-frame clones only and misses some. The data show about 110,000 clones, approximately 90% seen once. The input for sequencing was peripheral blood, taken on day 0 of AZD1222 vaccination. These receptors were obtained from an adult in good health.

The CDR3 DNA is TGTGCCAACGAAATAAGTTGGGTCTCCTACGAGCAGTACTTC. Encoded protein: CANEISWVSYEQYF. This rearrangement joins TRBV28 to TRBJ2-7; D gene ambiguous. The V and J ends lost 10 bases and 0 bases respectively, with 16 bases between them. The CDR3 covers 14 residues. The germline gives CDR1 MDHEN, CDR2 SYDVKM.

V is TRBV3-1 (or the pseudogene TRBV3-2) and J is TRBJ1-2; maybe TRBD1 (6 bases). This CDR3 has 13 residues. Germline loops: CDR1 LGHDT, CDR2 YNNKEL (reference sequence). Trimming left V 7 bases short and J 3 bases short, with 12 bases between. The CDR3 DNA reads TGTGCCAGCACATGGGGGGCGGACTATGGCTACACCTTC. The encoded protein is CASTWGADYGYTF.

The rearrangement uses TRBV2 and TRBJ2-3; TRBD2 matches 8 bases. V was clipped by 7 bases and J by 3 bases; unmatched bases: 9. This CDR3 is built from 15 residues. CDR1 SNHLY and CDR2 FYNNEI come from the germline V gene. This CDR3 reads CASNYRGGRTDTQYF. The CDR3 DNA reads TGTGCCAGCAACTACCGCGGCGGGAGGACAGATACGCAGTATTTT.

Sample share makes this clone medium-sized (0.01 to 0.1%). The chain has TRBV7-9 and TRBJ2-7, with D unclear. Germline loops: CDR1 SEHNR, CDR2 FQNEAQ (reference sequence). V lost 5 bases and J 5 bases, leaving 13 bases between the germline ends. This CDR3 contains 13 residues. CDR3 nucleotides: TGTGCCAGCAGCCGGGCCAACACAAACGAGCAGTACTTC. Protein: CASSRANTNEQYF.

This clone was recorded a few times. This rearrangement joins TRBV6-5 to TRBJ2-7; TRBD1 or TRBD2 may be the D gene (6 bases each). The CDR3 is 14 amino acids. The germline V and J ends were trimmed by 0 bases and 7 bases, with 13 bases remaining between them. Looked up from germline, CDR1 is MNHEY and CDR2 is SVGAGI. The DNA of the CDR3 is TGTGCCAGCAGTTACTCGACGGGGGCTAAAGAGCAGTACTTC. Translating it yields CASSYSTGAKEQYF.

DNA of the CDR3: TGTGCCAGCAGTGGGGCCGGGTACGCTGAAGCTTTCTTT. Protein sequence: CASSGAGYAEAFF. The rearrangement joins TRBV2 to TRBJ1-1; D ambiguous. Germline CDR1 reads SNHLY; CDR2 reads FYNNEI. The CDR3 sequence is 13 residues long. V lost 4 bases to trimming and J lost 6 bases, with 12 bases between them.

The chain employs TRBV7-9 and TRBJ2-2; D tentatively fits TRBD1 or TRBD2 (5 bases each). CDR1 and CDR2 (germline): SEHNR, FQNEAQ (reference sequence). The CDR3 totals 16 residues. V lost 5 bases and J lost 3, with 16 bases in between. DNA of the CDR3: TGTGCCAGCAGCATCGGGACGCCAACGGACACCGGGGAGCTGTTTTTT. Translating it yields CASSIGTPTDTGELFF. The full variable domain, its missing parts supplied by reference TRBV7-9 and TRBJ2-2, is DTGVSQNPRHKITKRGQNVTFRCDPISEHNRLYWYRQTLGQGPEFLTYFQNEAQLEKSRLLSDRFSAERPKGSFSTLEIQRTEQGDSAMYLCASSIGTPTDTGELFFGEGSRLTVL.

V is TRBV9 and J is TRBJ1-3; D is undetermined. CDR1 and CDR2 from the germline V gene are SGDLS and YYNGEE. V was pared by 0 bases and J by 0 bases, with 13 bases between. The CDR3 is made up of 17 amino acids. CDR3 protein: CASSVDQVGVSGNTIYF. Written as DNA, the CDR3 is TGTGCCAGCAGCGTAGACCAAGTAGGAGTCTCTGGAAACACCATATATTTT.

The rearrangement links TRBV7-9 to TRBJ2-2; D is unclear. The V gene's germline CDR1 is SEHNR and CDR2 FQNEAQ (reference sequence). The CDR3 length is 15 residues. The ends were cut back, 0 bases at V and 0 bases at J, with 5 bases in the middle. As DNA, the CDR3 is TGTGCCAGCAGCTTAGCGCCCACGAACACCGGGGAGCTGTTTTTT. Translated: CASSLAPTNTGELFF.

The J gene is TRBJ1-6, the V gene TRBV30; D perhaps matches TRBD1 (5 bases). Germline V gene data show CDR1 as GTSNPN and CDR2 as SVGIG (reference sequence). The CDR3 covers 13 residues. Trimming shortened V by 5 bases and J by 6 bases, and 11 bases separated the two germline ends. The CDR3, as DNA: TGTGCCTGGGCGACAGCCCGTAATTCACCCCTCCACTTT. It translates to CAWATARNSPLHF.

The chain couples TRBV6-5 to TRBJ1-1; no reliable D call. Germline V gene lookup returns CDR1 MNHEY and CDR2 SVGAGI. This CDR3 contains 14 residues. V lost 6 bases, J lost 1 base, and 12 bases lay in between. In nucleotides, the CDR3 is TGTGCCAGCAGGCCAGAGGTGGAGAACACTGAAGCTTTCTTT. Its protein product is CASRPEVENTEAFF.

The chain links TRBV18 to TRBJ1-3, with D tentatively TRBD1 (6 bases). V was pared by 1 base and J by 4 bases, with 14 bases between. Germline CDR1 KGHSH, CDR2 LQKENI. The CDR3 consists of 16 residues. The CDR3 protein is CASSPRGGMNGNTIYF. CDR3 DNA sequence: TGTGCCAGCTCACCACGAGGGGGGATGAACGGAAACACCATATATTTT.

This rearrangement joins TRBV15 to TRBJ1-2, with 7 bases fitting TRBD1. Unmatched junction bases numbered 11, after V lost 4 bases and J lost 3 bases. The CDR3 sequence is 16 residues long. The V gene's germline CDR1 is LNHNV and CDR2 YYDKDF (reference sequence). CDR3 region: CATSTPLIGTDYGYTF. The CDR3 coding sequence is TGTGCCACCAGCACCCCACTTATCGGGACAGACTATGGCTACACCTTC.

This rearrangement joins TRBV28 to TRBJ2-3, with D perhaps matching TRBD2 (5 bases). The germline V and J ends were trimmed by 1 base and 8 bases, with 13 bases remaining between them. CDR3 length: 14 amino acids. The V gene's germline CDR1 is MDHEN and CDR2 SYDVKM. The CDR3 reads CASSLSAGGRTQYF. DNA of the CDR3: TGTGCCAGCAGTTTATCTGCGGGCGGCCGTACGCAGTATTTT. Full variable domain (rest looked up from reference TRBV28 and TRBJ2-3): DVKVTQSSRYLVKRTGEKVFLECVQDMDHENMFWYRQDPGLGLRLIYFSYDVKMKEKGDIPEGYSVSREKKERFSLILESASTNQTSMYLCASSLSAGGRTQYFGPGTRLTVL.

The V gene is TRBV19, the J gene TRBJ1-2; D not certain. The CDR3 runs to 12 residues. The V end was cut by 2 bases, the J end by 8 bases, with 9 bases between. The germline V gene encodes CDR1 LNHDA and CDR2 SQIVND (reference sequence). CDR3 nucleotides: TGTGCCAGTAGTATACGGGGAGCCGGCTACACCTTC. It is translated as CASSIRGAGYTF.

V is TRBV12-1 and J is TRBJ2-1. TRBV12-1 is designated a pseudogene. The CDR3 consists of 18 residues. As DNA, the CDR3 is TGTGCCAGCAGCTTTGCTCGGACCTGGACGTCCTCCTACAATGAGCAGTTCTTC. Protein: CASSFARTWTSSYNEQFF.

V is TRBV3-1 (or the pseudogene TRBV3-2) and J is TRBJ1-5, with D tentatively TRBD1 (6 bases). This CDR3 is built from 13 residues. Germline CDR1 LGHDT, CDR2 YNNKEL (reference sequence). Trimming left V 4 bases short and J 6 bases short, with 10 bases between. CDR3 DNA: TGTGCCAGCAGCCCAGAAGGGGGTCAGCCCCAGCATTTT. Translation: CASSPEGGQPQHF.

The chain has TRBV9 and TRBJ1-2; 8 bases line up with TRBD1. Germline V gene sequence: CDR1 SGDLS, CDR2 YYNGEE. The V and J ends lost 4 bases and 5 bases, in that order; junction bases with no gene match: 19. The CDR3 consists of 18 residues. The CDR3 here is CASSTNRDRKKDEYGYTF. The CDR3 DNA follows: TGTGCCAGCAGCACCAACCGGGACAGGAAAAAAGATGAGTATGGCTACACCTTC.

The chain employs TRBV6-5 and TRBJ2-7; 8 nucleotides match TRBD2. Germline CDR1 MNHEY, CDR2 SVGAGI. This CDR3 comprises 16 residues. After removal of 1 base from V and 4 bases from J, the junction contained 9 bases not matched to a gene. The CDR3, as DNA: TGTGCCAGCAGTTACTTGAGCGGGAGTGTCCCTTACGAGCAGTACTTC. It encodes CASSYLSGSVPYEQYF.

The V gene is TRBV5-5, the J gene TRBJ2-2, with D unresolved. This CDR3 region has 15 residues. CDR1 SGHKS and CDR2 YYEKEE come from the germline V gene (reference sequence). Between the trimmed V and J ends, which lost 0 bases and 1 base, there was a span of 7 bases. CDR3 nucleotide sequence: TGTGCCAGCAGCTTGGAACACCTGAACACCGGGGAGCTGTTTTTT. As protein: CASSLEHLNTGELFF. The complete variable domain, with remaining parts taken from reference TRBV5-5 and TRBJ2-2, reads DAGVTQSPTHLIKTRGQQVTLRCSPISGHKSVSWYQQVLGQGPQFIFQYYEKEERGRGNFPDRFSARQFPNYSSELNVNALLLGDSALYLCASSLEHLNTGELFFGEGSRLTVL.

J is TRBJ2-3 and V is TRBV2; 8 positions agree with TRBD2. This CDR3 contains 15 residues. The V segment lost 9 bases and the J segment 1 base; nucleotides outside the gene matches: 9. Germline CDR1 and CDR2: SNHLY and FYNNEI. The CDR3 spells CARRTSLSGTDTQYF. The DNA of the CDR3 is TGTGCCAGAAGGACTAGCTTAAGTGGCACAGATACGCAGTATTTT.

The gene calls are TRBV11-2 and TRBJ2-2; D unclear. CDR3 length: 11 residues. Trimming cost V 5 bases and J 7 bases, with 5 bases left between them. Germline values: CDR1 SGHAT, CDR2 FQNNGV. The DNA for the CDR3 is TGTGCCAGCAGCCCTTTCGGGGAGCTGTTTTTT. Its translation is CASSPFGELFF. The full variable domain, with the rest looked up from reference TRBV11-2 and TRBJ2-2, is EAGVAQSPRYKIIEKRQSVAFWCNPISGHATLYWYQQILGQGPKLLIQFQNNGVVDDSQLPKDRFSAERLKGVDSTLKIQPAKLEDSAVYLCASSPFGELFFGEGSRLTVL.

The V call is TRBV10-2, the J call TRBJ1-5; D remains ambiguous. The CDR3 has 13 amino acids. V dropped 10 bases and J dropped 0 bases, with 10 bases sitting between them. Germline V lookup: CDR1 WSHSY, CDR2 SAAADI. DNA of the CDR3: TGCGCCACCGGAGATTATAGCAATCAGCCCCAGCATTTT. Residues: CATGDYSNQPQHF.

V and J are TRBV5-1 and TRBJ2-3; weak D call: TRBD2 (5 bases). The CDR3 loop spans 15 amino acids. Germline CDR1 is SGHRS and CDR2 is YFSETQ. Trimming took off 1 base at V and 2 bases at J, with 11 bases between the two ends. CDR3: CASSLLSADTDTQYF. CDR3 sequence (DNA): TGCGCCAGCAGCTTGCTTAGCGCGGACACAGATACGCAGTATTTT.

This chain joins TRBV19 and TRBJ2-1, with a weak D call TRBD1 (7 bases). CDR3 size: 15 residues. Deletions cut 3 bases from V and 4 bases from J, with 13 bases between. CDR1 and CDR2 from the germline V gene are LNHDA and SQIVND (reference sequence). The CDR3 reads CASSMEGQPYNEQFF. In DNA form, the CDR3 reads TGTGCCAGTAGTATGGAGGGACAGCCTTACAATGAGCAGTTCTTC.

This chain links TRBV28 with TRBJ1-1; D may be TRBD1 (5 bases). The germline CDR1 and CDR2 sequences are MDHEN and SYDVKM. CDR3 length: 14 amino acids. The germline V and J ends were trimmed by 6 bases and 2 bases, with 13 bases remaining between them. The CDR3 DNA reads as TGTGCCAGCAGACCGGACATTCAAAACACTGAAGCTTTCTTT. Its protein is CASRPDIQNTEAFF. The variable domain in full, completed from reference TRBV28 and TRBJ1-1, reads DVKVTQSSRYLVKRTGEKVFLECVQDMDHENMFWYRQDPGLGLRLIYFSYDVKMKEKGDIPEGYSVSREKKERFSLILESASTNQTSMYLCASRPDIQNTEAFFGQGTRLTVV.

The chain uses TRBV18 and TRBJ2-7; D not certain. Germline V gene sequence: CDR1 KGHSH, CDR2 LQKENI. V dropped 5 bases and J dropped 2 bases, with 10 bases sitting between them. This CDR3 region has 13 residues. CDR3 DNA: TGTGCCAGCTCAATACAGTTAACCTACGAGCAGTACTTC. It encodes CASSIQLTYEQYF.

The rearrangement uses TRBV19 and TRBJ2-7; D unclear. Germline-derived CDR1 and CDR2 are LNHDA and SQIVND (reference sequence). The CDR3 has 14 amino acids. V was cut by 3 bases and J by 3 bases, with 12 bases left in between. CDR3 loop: CASSIGYSDYEQYF. DNA for the CDR3: TGTGCCAGTAGTATCGGCTATTCAGACTACGAGCAGTACTTC.

This chain connects TRBV2 to TRBJ2-7; 11 bases align to TRBD2. This CDR3 is built from 18 residues. The V gene end was trimmed by 5 bases and the J gene end by 3 bases; junction bases not matched to a gene: 15. Germline V gene lookup returns CDR1 SNHLY and CDR2 FYNNEI. The CDR3, as DNA: TGTGCCAGCAGTCCCGGGACTAGCGGCGGGAGTAGTTTCTACGAGCAGTACTTC. As protein: CASSPGTSGGSSFYEQYF.

This rearrangement joins TRBV19 to TRBJ1-1, with D unresolved. The length of the CDR3 is 13 residues. The ends were cut back, 5 bases at V and 0 bases at J, with 7 bases in the middle. Germline CDR1 is LNHDA and CDR2 is SQIVND (reference sequence). CDR3 sequence reads: CASSPDMNTEAFF. The CDR3 coding sequence is TGTGCCAGTAGTCCTGATATGAACACTGAAGCTTTCTTT.

The V gene is TRBV30, the J gene TRBJ2-5; D gene ambiguous. The V end was cut by 4 bases, the J end by 3 bases, with 9 bases between. Germline V gene sequence: CDR1 GTSNPN, CDR2 SVGIG (reference sequence). This CDR3 is built from 12 residues. The CDR3 DNA is TGTGCCTGGACGGTGTCCGAAGAGACCCAGTACTTC. Translated, it gives CAWTVSEETQYF.

The chain is built from TRBV27 and TRBJ2-2; weak D call: TRBD2 (5 bases). Germline CDR1 is MNHEY and CDR2 is SMNVEV (reference sequence). Trimming left V 10 bases short and J 1 base short, with 19 bases between. CDR3 length: 16 amino acids. The CDR3 region is CATCPLRVMNTGELFF. The CDR3 DNA reads as TGTGCCACCTGTCCTCTGCGGGTCATGAACACCGGGGAGCTGTTTTTT.